A single sample is the source of the 21 T cell receptor beta chains below, sequenced in a study of cytomegalovirus exposure and HLA in healthy donors. Primers included in the PCR were 60 Vbeta and 13 Jbeta primers. Assay used: immunoSEQ multiplex PCR; TCRdb lists only in-frame clones, some missing. The data show around 140,000 clones, approximately 80% seen once. The sample taken for sequencing was PBMCs. Receptors originate from a man aged 45 to 65 in good health and CMV-seronegative.

The V gene is TRBV5-4, the J gene TRBJ2-7, with D possibly TRBD1 on 5 matching bases. CDR3 length: 14 residues. Trimming took 4 bases from V and 1 from J, leaving 12 bases between them. Germline lookup yields CDR1 SGHNT and CDR2 YYREEE (reference sequence). CDR3 residues: CASSTKTASYEQYF. The DNA of the CDR3 is TGTGCCAGCAGCACCAAGACAGCATCCTACGAGCAGTACTTC.

V gene TRBV7-7 combines with J gene TRBJ1-1; D gene uncertain. Germline CDR1 is SSHAT and CDR2 is FNYEAQ (reference sequence). The CDR3 sequence is 12 residues long. The CDR3 DNA reads TGTGCTACCCTAAGAGAGAACACTGAAGCTTTCTTT. Its translation is CATLRENTEAFF.

CDR3 amino acids: CASSQGFEQYF. For the CDR3, the DNA is TGTGCCAGCTCGCAGGGGTTTGAGCAGTACTTC. The V and J genes are TRBV5-6 and TRBJ2-7; a weak D match, TRBD1 (6 bases). In germline, CDR1 is SGHDT, CDR2 YYEEEE. This CDR3 is 11 amino acids long. V gave up 7 bases and J gave up 7 bases, with 12 bases separating them.

The CDR3 sequence is CASSYGGGRGDTQYF. The DNA for the CDR3 is TGTGCCAGCAGTTACGGGGGGGGCCGGGGAGATACGCAGTATTTT. V and J are TRBV6-5 and TRBJ2-3; possible D gene TRBD2, 7 bases. Germline CDR1 is MNHEY and CDR2 is SVGAGI. The CDR3 is 15 amino acids. Trimming pared 2 bases from V and 5 bases from J, leaving 14 bases between.

The chain joins TRBV7-6 to TRBJ2-1, with D maybe TRBD2 (5 bases). The CDR3 is 16 amino acids. CDR1 and CDR2 (germline): SGHVS, FNYEAQ. V dropped 4 bases and J dropped 9 bases, with 22 bases sitting between them. In nucleotides, the CDR3 is TGTGCCAGCAGCTGTCTACTAGGCCGAATAAACTCTGAGCAGTTCTTC. Encoded protein: CASSCLLGRINSEQFF.

The rearrangement links TRBV4-1 to TRBJ1-1; 7 positions match TRBD1. The CDR3 loop spans 15 amino acids. J gave up 7 bases and V 3 bases, and 11 bases lay outside the gene matches. Germline loops: CDR1 MGHRA, CDR2 YSYEKL. The CDR3 nucleotides read TGCGCCAGCAGCCAGGAAAGACAGGGTCGAGATGAAGCTTTCTTT. This translates into CASSQERQGRDEAFF.

V usage is TRBV6-6 and J usage is TRBJ2-3; D is unclear. Germline values: CDR1 MNHNY, CDR2 SVGAGI (reference sequence). The CDR3 loop spans 12 amino acids. CDR3 bases: TGTGCGGGCCCCACCGGCACAGATACGCAGTATTTT. Protein sequence: CAGPTGTDTQYF.

This clone came up a few times. The chain couples TRBV4-1 to TRBJ2-7, with a weak D call TRBD2 (5 bases). Germline V gene sequence: CDR1 MGHRA, CDR2 YSYEKL. The V and J ends lost 9 bases and 3 bases respectively, with 24 bases between them. The CDR3 runs 16 residues. This CDR3 is CARTHRTDSFDYEQYF. In nucleotides, the CDR3 is TGCGCCAGAACCCATAGGACTGATTCTTTCGACTACGAGCAGTACTTC.

This clone has just one count. The chain uses TRBV25-1 and TRBJ2-6; a weak D match, TRBD1 (6 bases). CDR1 is MGHDK, CDR2 SYGVNS, per germline. V was clipped by 3 bases and J by 0 bases, with 12 bases between them. CDR3 size: 17 residues. The CDR3: CASSDRDTSSGANVLTF. CDR3 sequence (DNA): TGTGCCAGCAGTGACCGGGACACCAGCTCTGGGGCCAACGTCCTGACTTTC.

This clone was detected only a few times. The chain carries TRBV9 and TRBJ1-5, with D possibly TRBD1 on 5 matching bases. Near its end, the DNA agrees better with TRBJ2-3, so the J call may be wrong. Germline CDR1 SGDLS, CDR2 YYNGEE. This CDR3 is built from 14 residues. The CDR3: CASSEQGSDQPQYF. The CDR3 DNA reads as TGTGCCAGCAGCGAGCAGGGTTCCGATCAGCCCCAGTATTTT.

The chain couples TRBV18 to TRBJ2-7; 7 positions match TRBD1. The V gene end was trimmed by 2 bases and the J gene end by 1 base; junction bases not matched to a gene: 2. Germline V gene data show CDR1 as KGHSH and CDR2 as LQKENI. The CDR3 covers 14 residues. CDR3 nucleotides: TGTGCCAGCTCACCAGTGACAGGGTCCTACGAGCAGTACTTC. Protein product: CASSPVTGSYEQYF.

This clone occurred a few times. The chain joins TRBV5-1 to TRBJ1-1; 10 bases match TRBD1. The CDR3 covers 15 residues. Germline V gene data show CDR1 as SGHRS and CDR2 as YFSETQ. Losses at the gene ends were 4 bases for V and 5 bases for J; bases not matched to a gene: 8. The CDR3 nucleotides are TGCGCCAGCAGCCCGAGGACAGGGGGGGGGACTGAAGCTTTCTTT. Protein product: CASSPRTGGGTEAFF.

To note about this clone: This sample includes further DNA sequences coding for the same CDR3. The chain links TRBV5-1 to TRBJ1-1, with a possible D match to TRBD1 (6 bases). V shed 0 bases and J shed 4 bases, with 13 bases lying between them. Germline lookup yields CDR1 SGHRS and CDR2 YFSETQ. CDR3 length: 15 amino acids. The CDR3 loop reads CASSLAQGRVTEAFF. Here the CDR3 DNA reads TGCGCCAGCAGCTTGGCCCAGGGGCGAGTCACTGAAGCTTTCTTT.

The chain links TRBV5-4 to TRBJ2-1; 12 bases align to TRBD2. The V and J ends lost 2 bases and 2 bases, in that order; junction bases with no gene match: 8. Per the germline V gene, CDR1 is SGHNT and CDR2 is YYREEE (reference sequence). The CDR3 runs 18 residues. CDR3 coding DNA: TGTGCCAGCAGCTTAGTGACTAGCGGGGGACTACCCTACAATGAGCAGTTCTTC. This gives the protein CASSLVTSGGLPYNEQFF.

This chain connects TRBV27 to TRBJ2-7; 12 nucleotides match TRBD1. The length of the CDR3 is 17 residues. Germline CDR1 reads MNHEY; CDR2 reads SMNVEV (reference sequence). V trimming: 5 bases; J trimming: 9 bases; junction bases outside the gene matches: 17. The CDR3 DNA reads as TGTGCCAGCAGTCCCTTTCGCTCCGGGACAGGGGGCTCGGTGCAGTACTTC. The encoded protein is CASSPFRSGTGGSVQYF.

This chain connects TRBV30 to TRBJ2-7; 8 nucleotides agree with TRBD1. The CDR3 is made up of 15 amino acids. V lost 3 bases to trimming and J lost 2 bases; unmatched junction nucleotides: 9. Per the germline V gene, CDR1 is GTSNPN and CDR2 is SVGIG (reference sequence). CDR3: CAWRPGDRGPYEQYF. CDR3 DNA sequence: TGTGCCTGGAGACCAGGAGACAGGGGCCCCTACGAGCAGTACTTC. The full variable domain, its missing parts supplied by reference TRBV30 and TRBJ2-7, is SQTIHQWPATLVQPVGSPLSLECTVEGTSNPNLYWYRQAAGRGLQLLFYSVGIGQISSEVPQNLSASRPQDRQFILSSKKLLLSDSGFYLCAWRPGDRGPYEQYFGPGTRLTVT.

V gene TRBV4-1 combines with J gene TRBJ2-5, with D perhaps matching TRBD2 (6 bases). Germline V gives CDR1 MGHRA, CDR2 YSYEKL. V was shortened by 1 base and J by 4 bases, with 10 bases between the two germline ends. The CDR3 sequence is 14 residues long. CDR3: CASSQGRGGETQYF. In DNA, the CDR3 is TGCGCCAGCAGCCAAGGGCGGGGCGGAGAGACCCAGTACTTC.

The rearrangement uses TRBV19 and TRBJ2-2; 14 bases match TRBD2. The CDR3 length is 17 residues. Germline V gene data show CDR1 as LNHDA and CDR2 as SQIVND (reference sequence). Trimming removed 5 bases from V and 7 bases from J; junction bases left unmatched: 9. The CDR3 region is CASSPPGLAGAGGELFF. In nucleotides, the CDR3 is TGTGCCAGTAGTCCTCCGGGACTAGCGGGAGCTGGCGGGGAGCTGTTTTTT. Drawing the rest from reference TRBV19 and TRBJ2-2, the complete variable domain is DGGITQSPKYLFRKEGQNVTLSCEQNLNHDAMYWYRQDPGQGLRLIYYSQIVNDFQKGDIAEGYSVSREKKESFPLTVTSAQKNPTAFYLCASSPPGLAGAGGELFFGEGSRLTVL.

The CDR3 here is CASSSFGSGVLYF. The DNA of the CDR3 is TGTGCCAGCAGCTCCTTCGGGAGCGGGGTGTTATATTTT. The chain has TRBV7-2 and TRBJ2-3, with TRBD2 matching over 7 bases. CDR1 and CDR2 from the germline V gene are SGHTA and FQGNSA. The CDR3 has 13 residues. Trimming removed 4 bases from V and 15 bases from J; junction bases left unmatched: 13.

The gene calls are TRBV11-3 and TRBJ2-7; TRBD2 is a possible D gene (5 bases). The V and J ends lost 5 bases and 3 bases respectively, with 14 bases between them. Germline CDR1 and CDR2: SGHNT and YENEEA. The CDR3 sequence is 14 residues long. The CDR3 nucleotides read TGTGCCAGCAGCGGCTGGGCGGGTAACTACGAGCAGTACTTC. This translates into CASSGWAGNYEQYF.

The chain couples TRBV19 to TRBJ2-7; 8 bases match TRBD1. The V gene's germline CDR1 is LNHDA and CDR2 SQIVND (reference sequence). With 1 base clipped from V and 7 bases from J, the junction kept 6 bases outside the gene matches. The CDR3 extends over 14 amino acids. CDR3 nucleotide sequence: TGTGCCAGTAGTATAGCCACAGGGGGGAGTGAGCAGTACTTC. It translates to CASSIATGGSEQYF.